The clone carrying this T cell receptor (beta chain) was detected only a few times. Primers for the PCR totalled 60 Vbeta and 13 Jbeta. Original analysis: It was a later analysis that counted some 80 million unique TCR beta chains, of which about 10 million were shared. TCRdb's table, derived via immunoSEQ multiplex PCR, lists solely in-frame clones and lacks some. The D gene and trimming were derived from the DNA, and the V and J assignments and clone size from that table. The sample gives over 150,000 clones, 77% of which show up once; over 2.5% is in the top ten. This CDR3 region has 15 residues. The germline V gene has CDR1 SGHVS and CDR2 FQNEAQ. Trimming took off 1 base at V and 1 base at J, with 8 bases between the two ends. These data originate in a study of cytomegalovirus exposure and HLA in healthy donors.

The receptor's source is a middle-aged woman in good health and CMV-seropositive. V gene TRBV7-8 combines with J gene TRBJ2-4, with a possible D match to TRBD2 (6 bases). The sequencing input was PBMCs. The CDR3 nucleotides read TGTGCCAGCAGCTTAGAGCGGGCCGCCAAAAACATTCAGTACTTC. Translated, it gives CASSLERAAKNIQYF.